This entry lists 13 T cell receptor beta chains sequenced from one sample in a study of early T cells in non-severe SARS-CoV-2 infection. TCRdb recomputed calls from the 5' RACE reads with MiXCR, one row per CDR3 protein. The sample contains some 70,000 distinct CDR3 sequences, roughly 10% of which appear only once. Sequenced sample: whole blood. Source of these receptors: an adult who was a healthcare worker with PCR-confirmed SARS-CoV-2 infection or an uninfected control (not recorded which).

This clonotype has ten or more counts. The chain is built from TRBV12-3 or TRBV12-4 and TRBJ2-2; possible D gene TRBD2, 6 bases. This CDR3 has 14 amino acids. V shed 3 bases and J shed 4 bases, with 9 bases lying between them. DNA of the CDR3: TGTGCCAGCAGTTTTCAGCGGGCCACCGGGGAGCTGTTTTTT. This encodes CASSFQRATGELFF.

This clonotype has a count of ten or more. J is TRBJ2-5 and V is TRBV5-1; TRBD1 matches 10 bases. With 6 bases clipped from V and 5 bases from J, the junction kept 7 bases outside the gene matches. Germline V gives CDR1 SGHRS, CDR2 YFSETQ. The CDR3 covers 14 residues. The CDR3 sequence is CASTETGGSETQYF. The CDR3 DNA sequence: TGCGCCAGCACCGAGACAGGGGGCAGCGAGACCCAGTACTTC.

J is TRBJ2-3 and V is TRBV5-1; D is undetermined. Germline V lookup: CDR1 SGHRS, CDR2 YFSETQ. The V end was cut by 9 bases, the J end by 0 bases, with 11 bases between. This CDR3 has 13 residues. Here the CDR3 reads CATRKGSTDTQYF. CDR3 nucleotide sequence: TGCGCCACCAGAAAAGGGAGCACAGATACGCAGTATTTT. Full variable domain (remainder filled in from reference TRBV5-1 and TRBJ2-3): KAGVTQTPRYLIKTRGQQVTLSCSPISGHRSVSWYQQTPGQGLQFLFEYFSETQRNKGNFPGRFSGRQFSNSRSEMNVSTLELGDSALYLCATRKGSTDTQYFGPGTRLTVL.

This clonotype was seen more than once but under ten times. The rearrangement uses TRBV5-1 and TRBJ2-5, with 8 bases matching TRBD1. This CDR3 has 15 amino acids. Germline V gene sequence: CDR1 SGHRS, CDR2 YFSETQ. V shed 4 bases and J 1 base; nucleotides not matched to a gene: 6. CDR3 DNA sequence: TGCGCCAGCAGCCCGGGACAGGTGGCCCAAGAGACCCAGTACTTC. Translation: CASSPGQVAQETQYF.

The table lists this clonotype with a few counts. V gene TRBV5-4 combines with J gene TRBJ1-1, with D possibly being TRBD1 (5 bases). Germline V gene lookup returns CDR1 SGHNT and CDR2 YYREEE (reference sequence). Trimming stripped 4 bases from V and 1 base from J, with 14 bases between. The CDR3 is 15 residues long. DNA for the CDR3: TGTGCCAGCAGCCATGGGACTCAGGGGAACACTGAAGCTTTCTTT. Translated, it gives CASSHGTQGNTEAFF.

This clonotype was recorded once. In nucleotides, the CDR3 is TGCAGTGCTAGAGTAAGGAGGAGCCGCACAGATACGCAGTATTTT. It yields the protein CSARVRRSRTDTQYF. The V gene is TRBV20-1, the J gene TRBJ2-3; tentatively, D is TRBD2 (5 bases). V was shortened by 1 base and J by 1 base, with 12 bases between the two germline ends. Germline CDR1 and CDR2: DFQATT and SNEGSKA (reference sequence). This CDR3 contains 15 residues.

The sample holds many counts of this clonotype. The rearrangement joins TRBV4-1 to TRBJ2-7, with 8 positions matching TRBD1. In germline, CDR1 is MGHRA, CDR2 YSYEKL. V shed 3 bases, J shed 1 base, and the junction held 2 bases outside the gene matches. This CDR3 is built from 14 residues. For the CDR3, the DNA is TGCGCCAGCAGCCAGGGACAGGCTTCCTACGAGCAGTACTTC. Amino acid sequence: CASSQGQASYEQYF.

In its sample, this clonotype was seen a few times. This chain's CDR3 is CASSKIPSGSLPDTQYF. The DNA for the CDR3 is TGTGCCAGCAGCAAAATCCCTAGCGGGAGTTTGCCAGATACGCAGTATTTT. J is TRBJ2-3 and V is TRBV7-8, with TRBD2 identical over 10 bases. The CDR3 is 17 amino acids. With V trimmed by 5 bases and J by 4 bases, 12 bases remained unmatched. The germline gives CDR1 SGHVS, CDR2 FQNEAQ.

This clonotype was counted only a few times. The CDR3 bases are TGTGCCAGCAGCCCGGGACAGCACTACGAGCAGTACTTC. Translating it yields CASSPGQHYEQYF. The chain is built from TRBV7-2 and TRBJ2-7; 7 bases line up with TRBD1. V dropped 5 bases and J dropped 3; count of bases not matched to a gene: 4. This CDR3 region has 13 residues. Germline lookup yields CDR1 SGHTA and CDR2 FQGNSA.

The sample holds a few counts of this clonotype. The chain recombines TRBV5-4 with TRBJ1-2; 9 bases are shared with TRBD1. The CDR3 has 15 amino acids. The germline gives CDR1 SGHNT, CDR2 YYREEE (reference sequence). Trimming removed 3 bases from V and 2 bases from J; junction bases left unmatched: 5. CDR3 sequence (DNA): TGTGCCAGCAGCTCAAACAGGGGGCAGAACTATGGCTACACCTTC. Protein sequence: CASSSNRGQNYGYTF.

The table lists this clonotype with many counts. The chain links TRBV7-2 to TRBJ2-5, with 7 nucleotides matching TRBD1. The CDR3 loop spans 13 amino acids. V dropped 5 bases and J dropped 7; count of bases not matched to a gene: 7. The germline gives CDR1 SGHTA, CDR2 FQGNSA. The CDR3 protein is CASSIGGWGTQYF. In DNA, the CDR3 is TGTGCCAGCAGCATAGGGGGCTGGGGGACCCAGTACTTC.

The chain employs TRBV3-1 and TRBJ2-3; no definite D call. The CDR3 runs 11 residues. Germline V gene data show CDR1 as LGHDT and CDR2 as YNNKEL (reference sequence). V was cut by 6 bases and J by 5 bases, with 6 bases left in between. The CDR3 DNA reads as TGTGCCAGCAGGTATGGAGATACGCAGTATTTT. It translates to CASRYGDTQYF.

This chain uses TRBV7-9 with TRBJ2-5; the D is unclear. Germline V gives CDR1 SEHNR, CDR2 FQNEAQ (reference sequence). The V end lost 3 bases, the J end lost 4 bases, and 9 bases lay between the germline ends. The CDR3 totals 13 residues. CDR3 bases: TGTGCCAGCAGCTTGGGCACTCCAGAGACCCAGTACTTC. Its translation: CASSLGTPETQYF.